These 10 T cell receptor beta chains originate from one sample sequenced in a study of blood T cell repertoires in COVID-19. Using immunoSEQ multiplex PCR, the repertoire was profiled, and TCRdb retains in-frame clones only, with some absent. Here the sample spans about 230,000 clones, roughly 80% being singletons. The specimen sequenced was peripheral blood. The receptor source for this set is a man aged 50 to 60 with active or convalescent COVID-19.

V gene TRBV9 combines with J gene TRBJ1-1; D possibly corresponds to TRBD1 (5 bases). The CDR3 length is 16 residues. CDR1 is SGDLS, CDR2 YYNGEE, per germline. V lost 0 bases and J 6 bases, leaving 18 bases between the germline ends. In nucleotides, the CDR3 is TGTGCCAGCAGCGTAGGGGCCAGGGATACTCCCCCTGAAGCTTTCTTT. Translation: CASSVGARDTPPEAFF.

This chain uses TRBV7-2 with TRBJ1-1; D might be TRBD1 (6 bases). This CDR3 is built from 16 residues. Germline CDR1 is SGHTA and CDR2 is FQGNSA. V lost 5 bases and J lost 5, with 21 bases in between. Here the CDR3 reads CASSHQQGLGRTEAFF. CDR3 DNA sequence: TGTGCCAGCAGCCACCAACAGGGTCTAGGAAGGACTGAAGCTTTCTTT.

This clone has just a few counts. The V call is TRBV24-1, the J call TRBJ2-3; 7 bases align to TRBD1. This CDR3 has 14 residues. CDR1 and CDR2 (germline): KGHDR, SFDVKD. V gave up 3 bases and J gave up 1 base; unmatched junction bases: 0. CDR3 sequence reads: CATSDTGGTDTQYF. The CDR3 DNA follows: TGTGCCACCAGTGATACAGGGGGCACAGATACGCAGTATTTT.

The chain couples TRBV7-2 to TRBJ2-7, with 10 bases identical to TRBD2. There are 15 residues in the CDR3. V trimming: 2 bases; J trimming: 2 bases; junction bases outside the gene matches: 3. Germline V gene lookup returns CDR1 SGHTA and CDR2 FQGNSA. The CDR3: CASSLLSGGPYEQYF. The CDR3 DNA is TGTGCCAGCAGCTTACTTAGCGGGGGGCCCTACGAGCAGTACTTC.

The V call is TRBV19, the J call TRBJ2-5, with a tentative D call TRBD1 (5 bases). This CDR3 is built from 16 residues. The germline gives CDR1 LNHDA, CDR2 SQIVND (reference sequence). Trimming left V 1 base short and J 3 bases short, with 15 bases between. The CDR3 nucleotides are TGTGCCAGTAGTATAGCCCTGGGCCAGGGCGAAGAGACCCAGTACTTC. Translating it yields CASSIALGQGEETQYF.

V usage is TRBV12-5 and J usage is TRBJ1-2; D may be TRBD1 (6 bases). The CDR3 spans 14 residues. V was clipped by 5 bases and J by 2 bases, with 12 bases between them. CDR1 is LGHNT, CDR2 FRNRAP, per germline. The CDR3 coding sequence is TGTGCTAGTGGTACAACAGGGACCAACTATGGCTACACCTTC. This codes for CASGTTGTNYGYTF. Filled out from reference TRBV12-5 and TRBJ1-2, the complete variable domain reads DARVTQTPRHKVTEMGQEVTMRCQPILGHNTVFWYRQTMMQGLELLAYFRNRAPLDDSGMPKDRFSAEMPDATLATLKIQPSEPRDSAVYFCASGTTGTNYGYTFGSGTRLTVV.

In DNA, the CDR3 is TGTGCCAGCAGCCTCCAGGGGGCCAGAGAGACCCAGTACTTC. Amino acid sequence: CASSLQGARETQYF. The chain recombines TRBV11-2 with TRBJ2-5; 8 bases are shared with TRBD1. Germline CDR1 and CDR2: SGHAT and FQNNGV. The CDR3 has 14 amino acids. V was pared by 5 bases and J by 4 bases, with 6 bases of the junction left unmatched.

This chain's CDR3 is CASSYGWEGTEAFF. CDR3 DNA: TGTGCCAGCAGTTACGGTTGGGAGGGCACTGAAGCTTTCTTT. The chain has TRBV6-5 and TRBJ1-1; D remains unclear. Trimming took off 2 bases at V and 4 bases at J, with 11 bases between the two ends. CDR1 is MNHEY and CDR2 is SVGAGI in the germline V gene. The CDR3 totals 14 residues.

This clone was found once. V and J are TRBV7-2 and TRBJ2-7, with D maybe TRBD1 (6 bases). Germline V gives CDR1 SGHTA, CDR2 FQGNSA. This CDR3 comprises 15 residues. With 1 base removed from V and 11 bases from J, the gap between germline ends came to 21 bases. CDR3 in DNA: TGTGCCAGCAGCTTAGAGGGGGAACAGGGCATCCGGGAGTACTTC. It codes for CASSLEGEQGIREYF.

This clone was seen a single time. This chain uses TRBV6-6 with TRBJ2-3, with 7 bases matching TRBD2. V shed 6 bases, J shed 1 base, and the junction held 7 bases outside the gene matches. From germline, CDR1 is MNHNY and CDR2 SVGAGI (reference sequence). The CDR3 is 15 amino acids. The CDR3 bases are TGTGCCAGCAGCCCCGGGGGGTCGGGCACAGATACGCAGTATTTT. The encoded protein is CASSPGGSGTDTQYF.